A single sample is the source of the 6 T cell receptor beta chains below, sequenced in a study of cytomegalovirus exposure and HLA in healthy donors listed by TCRdb under 2017. Preparation of the library involved the immunoSEQ multiplex PCR assay. The multiplex PCR relied on a mix of 60 forward primers for TCR Vbeta segments and 13 reverse primers for TCR Jbeta segments. Here the immuneACCESS table is served through TCRdb, limited to in-frame sequences with V and J called. Missing clones are a known gap in these copies; in checked studies unresolved V genes cover under half, and the rest lacks a known reason. Present in this sample are about 140,000 clones, around 66% of which were seen just once. Clones ranked in the top ten supply around 6% of the sample. Sequenced material: PBMCs. The receptors shown here come from a woman aged 60-75 years in good health and CMV-seronegative.

This chain's CDR3 is CASSLVAGAVGELFF. In DNA form, the CDR3 reads TGTGCCAGCAGCTTGGTTGCGGGAGCGGTCGGGGAGCTGTTTTTT. The gene calls are TRBV5-8 and TRBJ2-2; 7 bases map to TRBD2. Trimming cost V 0 bases and J 7 bases; bases outside gene matches: 6. CDR3 size: 15 residues. Germline V gene lookup returns CDR1 SGHTS and CDR2 YDEGEE. Filled out from reference TRBV5-8 and TRBJ2-2, the complete variable domain reads EAGVTQSPTHLIKTRGQQATLRCSPISGHTSVYWYQQALGLGLQFLLWYDEGEERNRGNFPPRFSGRQFPNYSSELNVNALELEDSALYLCASSLVAGAVGELFFGEGSRLTVL.

The V and J genes are TRBV19 and TRBJ2-1; TRBD2 aligns across 9 bases. CDR1 LNHDA and CDR2 SQIVND come from the germline V gene (reference sequence). CDR3 length: 15 amino acids. Losses at the gene ends were 6 bases for V and 4 bases for J; bases not matched to a gene: 7. The CDR3 protein is CASRLGTSPYNEQFF. The CDR3 DNA reads TGTGCCAGTAGGCTAGGGACTAGCCCTTACAATGAGCAGTTCTTC.

The table lists this clone with a few counts. The V call is TRBV6-5, the J call TRBJ1-6; D ambiguous. The length of the CDR3 is 12 residues. Germline CDR1 is MNHEY and CDR2 is SVGAGI. The V and J ends lost 2 bases and 13 bases respectively, with 9 bases between them. In DNA form, the CDR3 reads TGTGCCAGCAGTTACGGGCAGGCCCCCCTCCACTTT. This sequence encodes CASSYGQAPLHF.

The chain recombines TRBV5-5 with TRBJ1-1, with TRBD1 as a possible D gene (6 bases). CDR1 and CDR2 (germline): SGHKS, YYEKEE (reference sequence). Trimming took off 3 bases at V and 11 bases at J, with 20 bases between the two ends. The length of the CDR3 is 14 residues. The CDR3 DNA reads TGTGCCAGCAGCTATTTCAACAGGGCCCCGGGGGCTTTCTTT. Its translation is CASSYFNRAPGAFF.

This clone occurred a few times. The chain uses TRBV18 and TRBJ2-2; 8 bases map to TRBD1. This CDR3 is built from 16 residues. V shed 3 bases and J 0 bases; nucleotides not matched to a gene: 3. Germline loops: CDR1 KGHSH, CDR2 LQKENI. The CDR3 sequence: CASSPPGQANTGELFF. The CDR3 DNA is TGTGCCAGCTCACCTCCGGGACAGGCGAACACCGGGGAGCTGTTTTTT.

In this sample, this clone turned up a few times. The chain has TRBV7-2 and TRBJ1-1; no reliable D call. The CDR3 extends over 11 amino acids. From germline, CDR1 is SGHTA and CDR2 FQGNSA. Trimming pared 5 bases from V and 4 bases from J, leaving 5 bases between. DNA of the CDR3: TGTGCCAGCAGCCCTTTCACTGAAGCTTTCTTT. The encoded protein is CASSPFTEAFF.